This is a list of T cell receptor beta chains from one sample in a study of vaccination and CD4 T cells after COVID-19. One entry per CDR3 protein, called by TCRdb with MiXCR from the PCR reads. This sample has 15,000 to 20,000 distinct CDR3 sequences, with 44% found just once. These receptors are not linked to any known antigen. The starting material was CD4+ T cells from blood, cultured in vitro, obtained before SARS-CoV-2 vaccination. The source is a human donor who had recovered from COVID-19. Each CDR3 is given with its conserved first and last residue. A D gene is named only where the DNA matches it firmly. Clone size is given for some rows only: seen once, a few or many times, or a class if the clone is expanded.

d_gene	v_gene	j_gene	abundance	CDR3nt	CDR3aa
NA	TRBV6-2/TRBV6-3	TRBJ1-2	NA	TGTGCCAGCAGCGACCGTTTCTATGGCTACACCTTC	CASSDRFYGYTF
NA	TRBV6-1	TRBJ1-2	few	TGTGCCAGCAGTGAAGCGCAAGGGTTAGGCGGCTACACCTTC	CASSEAQGLGGYTF
TRBD1	TRBV19	TRBJ1-2	NA	TGTGCCGGTAGTATCTTTCAGGGGGCGCCGGATGGCTACACCTTT	CAGSIFQGAPDGYTF
NA	TRBV19	TRBJ1-5	few	TGTGCCAGTAGTATAGACCAGGGTAGTACTAGCAATCAGCCCCAGCATTTT	CASSIDQGSTSNQPQHF
NA	TRBV28	TRBJ1-5	NA	TGTGCCAGCAGTGAGGGTATTCAGGGGTTAAGCAATCAGCCCCAGCATTTT	CASSEGIQGLSNQPQHF
NA	TRBV6-1	TRBJ2-2	NA	TGTGCCAGTGTACAGACAGCCACGAACACCGGGGAGCTGTTTTTT	CASVQTATNTGELFF
NA	TRBV5-4	TRBJ2-3	NA	TGTGCCAGCAGCCTGAAGAGAACAGATACGCAGTATTTT	CASSLKRTDTQYF
TRBD2	TRBV5-4	TRBJ2-7	NA	TGTGCCAGCAGCTCACGGGAGGGCCTTGGGTACGAGCAGTACTTC	CASSSREGLGYEQYF
TRBD2	TRBV7-2	TRBJ2-7	few	TGTGCCAGCAGCTTAGAGGCTAGCGGAGTGTACGAGCAGTACTTC	CASSLEASGVYEQYF
TRBD2	TRBV28	TRBJ2-7	NA	TGTGCCAGCAGTGCCCCTGGACTAGCGGGGCACTCCTACGAGCAGTACTTC	CASSAPGLAGHSYEQYF
TRBD1	TRBV27	TRBJ1-6	medium-sized	TGTGCCAGCAACAGGGGTAATTCACCCCTCCACTTT	CASNRGNSPLHF
NA	TRBV20-1	TRBJ2-3	NA	TGCAGTGCTAGGAGGGGGGGCCTGGCGGGGACCACAGATACGCAGTATTTT	CSARRGGLAGTTDTQYF
NA	TRBV30	TRBJ1-3	NA	TGTGCCTGGAAGCCAGGGGGAAACACCATATATTTT	CAWKPGGNTIYF
TRBD2	TRBV7-2	TRBJ2-1	few	TGTGCCAGCAGCGCGGGACTAGCTAAAAACAATGAGCAGTTCTTC	CASSAGLAKNNEQFF
NA	TRBV4-3	TRBJ1-3	NA	TGCGCCAGCAGCCAAGTAATTAGCTCTGGAAACACCATATATTTT	CASSQVISSGNTIYF
TRBD2	TRBV5-1	TRBJ2-3	NA	TGCGCCAGCAGCTTGATGACTAGCGGCACAGATACGCAGTATTTT	CASSLMTSGTDTQYF
NA	TRBV27	TRBJ2-7	NA	TGTGCCAGCAGTTATAGGAGAGGGGCACCCTTCGAGCAGTACTTC	CASSYRRGAPFEQYF
TRBD1	TRBV7-2	TRBJ1-3	NA	TGTGCCAGCAGCTCGGACAGGGGGAGATCTGGAAACACCATATATTTT	CASSSDRGRSGNTIYF
TRBD1	TRBV7-2	TRBJ2-5	NA	TGTGCCAGCAGCGGGACAGTCCAAGAGACCCAGTACTTC	CASSGTVQETQYF
TRBD1	TRBV5-1	TRBJ1-6	NA	TGCGCCAGCAGCACCGGGACAGGGTTTTCACCCCTCCACTTT	CASSTGTGFSPLHF
TRBD2	TRBV6-2/TRBV6-3	TRBJ2-1	NA	TGTGCCAGCAGCCCGGGGAGGGGCGAGAGCTCCTACAATGAGCAGTTCTTC	CASSPGRGESSYNEQFF
NA	TRBV15	TRBJ2-3	NA	TGTGCCACCAGCAGGTGGATACGGACAGAAAGCACAGATACGCAGTATTTT	CATSRWIRTESTDTQYF
TRBD1	TRBV20-1	TRBJ2-7	few	TGCAGTGCAAACAGGGGGCGCCTTGGGAACGAGCAGTACTTC	CSANRGRLGNEQYF
NA	TRBV19	TRBJ2-7	few	TGTGCCAGTAGTAGGAGTTACAGCGCGGGGGCCTCCCCCTACGAGCAGTACTTC	CASSRSYSAGASPYEQYF
NA	TRBV20-1	TRBJ1-5	few	TGCAGTGCTAACCCCGGGCCCCACAATCAGCCCCAGCATTTT	CSANPGPHNQPQHF
NA	TRBV20-1	TRBJ1-1	NA	TGCAGTGCTAGTCTGACAGAATTTACTGAAGCTTTCTTT	CSASLTEFTEAFF
NA	TRBV2	TRBJ1-6	NA	TGTACCAGCAGTGAAATACCACCCCTCCACTTT	CTSSEIPPLHF
TRBD1	TRBV28	TRBJ1-2	few	TGTGCCAGCACCTCCCTTGACAGGGGAGCTAACTATGGCTACACCTTC	CASTSLDRGANYGYTF
TRBD1	TRBV15	TRBJ1-3	NA	TGTGCCACCAGTCTAGAGGGACAGTCTGGAAACACCATATATTTT	CATSLEGQSGNTIYF
TRBD1	TRBV24-1	TRBJ2-2	medium-sized	TGTGCCACCAGGGGACAGGGGGCCACCGGGGAGCTGTTTTTT	CATRGQGATGELFF
TRBD1	TRBV20-1	TRBJ1-1	NA	TGCAGTGCTCGATCCACAGGGGGAAGGGGAGCTTTCTTT	CSARSTGGRGAFF
NA	TRBV7-9	TRBJ1-5	few	TGTGCCAGCAGCTTAGCAGATAGCAATCAGCCCCAGCATTTT	CASSLADSNQPQHF
TRBD1	TRBV4-1	TRBJ1-6	NA	TGCGCCAGCAGCCAAGATCGAGGGGGCCCGAACGGTTCACCCCTCCACTTT	CASSQDRGGPNGSPLHF
NA	TRBV6-2/TRBV6-3	TRBJ1-1	few	TGTGCCAGCCGGGATATACCGAACACTGAAGCTTTCTTT	CASRDIPNTEAFF
NA	TRBV5-3	TRBJ2-5	NA	TGTGCCAGCAGCTTGGCCGTGGAGACCCAGTACTTC	CASSLAVETQYF
NA	TRBV7-6	TRBJ2-3	few	TGTGCCAGCAGCTTAGGTCAGGGGCCGCCCTCACACGATACGCAGTATTTT	CASSLGQGPPSHDTQYF
NA	TRBV7-2	TRBJ2-7	NA	TGTGCCAGCAGCTTCAGGGCCCACCCGACTAGTGCGGTCTACGAGCAGTACTTC	CASSFRAHPTSAVYEQYF
NA	TRBV7-6	TRBJ2-3	NA	TGTGCCAGCAGCTTAGGAACGGGACGGACTAGCACAGATACGCAGTATTTT	CASSLGTGRTSTDTQYF
NA	TRBV28	TRBJ1-5	NA	TGTGCCAGCACTGAATTGCAGGGGATGAGCAATCAGCCCCAGCATTTT	CASTELQGMSNQPQHF
TRBD2	TRBV7-2	TRBJ2-3	NA	TGTGCCAGCAGCTCCCTACCACTAGCGGGGGGTCTGATCCTGACAGATACGCAGTATTTT	CASSSLPLAGGLILTDTQYF
TRBD1	TRBV6-2/TRBV6-3	TRBJ1-5	few	TGTGCCAGCAGTTCCACAGGGGGCGGCGGTCAGCCCCAGCATTTT	CASSSTGGGGQPQHF
NA	TRBV10-3	TRBJ2-5	NA	TGTGCCATCAGTCCGACAGGGAGGGGAGCCCAAGAGACCCAGTACTTC	CAISPTGRGAQETQYF
NA	TRBV10-3	TRBJ1-5	NA	TGTGCCATCAGTGAAGAGGTCGCCATCAATCAGCCCCAGCATTTT	CAISEEVAINQPQHF
TRBD2	TRBV20-1	TRBJ2-2	NA	TGCAGTGTTGGGGACTACCCGAACACCGGGGAGCTGTTTTTT	CSVGDYPNTGELFF
NA	TRBV7-8	TRBJ1-3	few	TGTGCCAGCAGCTTAGCGGTGGGATCCGGAAACACCATATATTTT	CASSLAVGSGNTIYF
TRBD1	TRBV19	TRBJ1-6	few	TGTGCCAGTAGTTTGCTTGCATCCGGGACAGGGTCGCGTAACAATTCACCCCTCCACTTT	CASSLLASGTGSRNNSPLHF
TRBD1	TRBV7-9	TRBJ1-1	NA	TGTGCCAGCAGTCGCTCTGACAGGGGGCGTCCTGAAGCTTTCTTT	CASSRSDRGRPEAFF
NA	TRBV11-3	TRBJ2-1	NA	TGTGCCAGCAGCCCTTCCTCCCCCAGTGAGCGGTTCTTC	CASSPSSPSERFF
NA	TRBV5-1	TRBJ1-5	NA	TGCGCCAGCAGCTTGGAGGGAGGCGGCAATCAGCCCCAGCATTTT	CASSLEGGGNQPQHF
NA	TRBV5-1	TRBJ2-7	NA	TGCGCCAGCAGCTTGGGGTCGGGACGCGAGCAGTACTTC	CASSLGSGREQYF
NA	TRBV7-9	TRBJ2-7	NA	TGTGCCAGCAGCCCGTGGGCAGATTCTTCCTACGAGCAGTACTTC	CASSPWADSSYEQYF
NA	TRBV5-6	TRBJ2-7	NA	TGTGCCAGCCGCGGGAACCTGGGGGAGCAGTACTTC	CASRGNLGEQYF
TRBD2	TRBV6-2/TRBV6-3	TRBJ2-3	NA	TGTGCCAGCGGATATAGCGGGGGGGCCCCAGATACGCAGTATTTT	CASGYSGGAPDTQYF
NA	TRBV10-3	TRBJ1-2	NA	TGTGCCATCAGTGACGCGGAAAAGGGCTACACCTTC	CAISDAEKGYTF
TRBD2	TRBV7-2	TRBJ2-7	NA	TGTGCCAGCAGCAAGGGACTAGGCTACGAGCAGTACTTC	CASSKGLGYEQYF